The entry below gives a single TCR beta chain sequence along with its context. This specimen belongs to a study of blood T cell repertoires in COVID-19. About the study: Sites across the United States, Italy and Spain contributed samples from acute and convalescent COVID-19.

This CDR3 is built from 16 residues. Losses at the gene ends were 5 bases for V and 4 bases for J; bases not matched to a gene: 14. Germline CDR1 reads SGHRS; CDR2 reads YFSETQ. The protocol was immunoSEQ multiplex PCR, while the TCRdb copy is restricted to in-frame clones and leaves out a portion. The data show around 130,000 clones, more than 70% seen once. The chain combines TRBV5-1 with TRBJ1-2, with 7 bases fitting TRBD1. The sequenced sample consisted of peripheral blood. This receptor was obtained from a woman aged 25 to 39 who had recovered from COVID-19. As DNA, the CDR3 is TGCGCCAGCAGACCCCCCCCAGGGGGGCGTAGCTATGGCTACACCTTC. Translation: CASRPPPGGRSYGYTF.